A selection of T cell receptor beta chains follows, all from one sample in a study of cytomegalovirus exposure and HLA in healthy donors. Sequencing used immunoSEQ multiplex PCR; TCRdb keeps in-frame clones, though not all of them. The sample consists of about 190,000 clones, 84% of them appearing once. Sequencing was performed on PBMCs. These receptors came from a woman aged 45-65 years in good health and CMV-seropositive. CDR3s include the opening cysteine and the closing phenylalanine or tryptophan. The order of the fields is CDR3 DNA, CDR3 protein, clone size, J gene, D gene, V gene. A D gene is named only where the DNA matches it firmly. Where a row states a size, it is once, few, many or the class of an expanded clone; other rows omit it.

TGTGCCAGCAGCTTAGCAGTCACCGGGGAGCTGTTTTTT | CASSLAVTGELFF | . | TRBJ2-2 | . | TRBV7-3
TGTGCCAGCAGCGTATTTGGCAGGGGGACGGATACGCAGTATTTT | CASSVFGRGTDTQYF | . | TRBJ2-3 | TRBD1 | TRBV9
TGTGCCAGCAGTCCCTTACAGGGGGTGATAGGCACTGAAGCTTTCTTT | CASSPLQGVIGTEAFF | . | TRBJ1-1 | TRBD1 | TRBV27
TGTGCCAGCACCTTGACAGGGGGCATGGGAAAACTGTTTTTT | CASTLTGGMGKLFF | . | TRBJ1-4 | TRBD1 | TRBV28
TGTGCCACAAGGGACAGGGGATATCAGCCCCAGCATTTT | CATRDRGYQPQHF | . | TRBJ1-5 | TRBD1 | TRBV6-1
TGTGCCACCAGCAGAGATTTGAGCAACTATGGCTACACCTTC | CATSRDLSNYGYTF | . | TRBJ1-2 | . | TRBV15
TGTGCCAGCAGTACACGCAGCGGAGTATACTACAATGAGCAGTTCTTC | CASSTRSGVYYNEQFF | . | TRBJ2-1 | . | TRBV7-2
TGTGCCAGCAGCGAGGACATTTCCCAGCCCCAGCATTTT | CASSEDISQPQHF | . | TRBJ1-5 | . | TRBV2
TGCGCCAGCAGCTTGGGGACTAGCGGGGGGCTTATGGGCAATGAGCAGTTCTTC | CASSLGTSGGLMGNEQFF | . | TRBJ2-1 | TRBD2 | TRBV5-1
TGTGCCAGCAGTGCCCGGGACAGTCTAACAAGGGGAAACACCATATATTTT | CASSARDSLTRGNTIYF | . | TRBJ1-3 | TRBD1 | TRBV25-1
TGTGCCAGCAGTCCTCCGGGACAGGGCACCACTGAAGCTTTCTTT | CASSPPGQGTTEAFF | . | TRBJ1-1 | TRBD1 | TRBV27
TGTGCCAGCAGGGCGACAGAGAACACTGAAGCTTTCTTT | CASRATENTEAFF | . | TRBJ1-1 | . | TRBV2
TGTGCCAGCAGTTACGGGACTAGCGGTCCCTACGAGCAGTACTTC | CASSYGTSGPYEQYF | few | TRBJ2-7 | TRBD2 | TRBV6-6
TGTGCCAGCAGCTTGGCCATCCTAGCGGGGGGGAAACAAGAGACCCAGTACTTC | CASSLAILAGGKQETQYF | . | TRBJ2-5 | TRBD2 | TRBV5-6
TGTGCCAGCAGTAGAGCCGGGACAGGGGCCGAAAAACTGTTTTTT | CASSRAGTGAEKLFF | . | TRBJ1-4 | TRBD1 | TRBV6-5
TGTGCCAGCAGTTCCCTTCTAGCGGGGGGGCCCTATGAGCAGTTCTTC | CASSSLLAGGPYEQFF | once | TRBJ2-1 | TRBD2 | TRBV27
TGCGCCAGCAGCTTGGATAGTAGCGATAGCACAGATACGCAGTATTTT | CASSLDSSDSTDTQYF | . | TRBJ2-3 | . | TRBV5-1
TGCGCCAGCAGCTTGGTCCAAGGGGGGAACACCGGGGAGCTGTTTTTT | CASSLVQGGNTGELFF | . | TRBJ2-2 | . | TRBV5-1
TGTGCCAGCAGCCCACCAACCGGGACAGGGCTAGATACGCAGTATTTT | CASSPPTGTGLDTQYF | . | TRBJ2-3 | TRBD1 | TRBV7-9
TGTGCCAGCTCACCATCTACAGGGTATACCGGGGAGCTGTTTTTT | CASSPSTGYTGELFF | . | TRBJ2-2 | . | TRBV18
TGCAGCGTTGTACGACAGGGGGGCTACGAGCAGTACTTC | CSVVRQGGYEQYF | . | TRBJ2-7 | TRBD1 | TRBV29-1
TGCGCCAGCAGCGAACAGATCACAGATACGCAGTATTTT | CASSEQITDTQYF | few | TRBJ2-3 | . | TRBV5-1